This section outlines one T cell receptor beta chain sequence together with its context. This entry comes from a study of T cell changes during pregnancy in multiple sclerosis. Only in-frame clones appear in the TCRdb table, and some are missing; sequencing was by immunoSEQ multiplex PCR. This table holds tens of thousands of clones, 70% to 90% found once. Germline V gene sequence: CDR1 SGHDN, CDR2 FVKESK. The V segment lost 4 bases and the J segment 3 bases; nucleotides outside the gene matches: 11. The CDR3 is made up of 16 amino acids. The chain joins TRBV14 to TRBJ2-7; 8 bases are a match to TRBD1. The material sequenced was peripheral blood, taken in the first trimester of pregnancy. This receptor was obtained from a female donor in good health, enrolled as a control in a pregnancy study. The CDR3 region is CASSLTPGQAYYEQYF. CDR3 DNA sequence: TGTGCCAGCAGCCTCACTCCGGGACAGGCATACTACGAGCAGTACTTC.